This T cell receptor beta chain emerged from a study of CD8+CD57+ T cells in acquired aplastic anemia. TCR beta VDJ combinations and CDR3 sequences were profiled from genomic DNA. In TCRdb, the reads were re-called with MiXCR into one record per CDR3 protein. The data contain 450,000 to 600,000 distinct CDR3 sequences, about a third of them singletons. It was patients with CD8+CD57+ cell expansion by flow cytometry who were chosen for sequencing. Trimming pared 3 bases from V and 7 bases from J, leaving 15 bases between. The CDR3 loop spans 14 amino acids. The germline V gene has CDR1 KGHSH and CDR2 LQKENI.

The chain links TRBV18 to TRBJ1-1; maybe TRBD1 (5 bases). Sequencing was done on a sample of sorted CD4+, CD8+, or CD8+CD57+ T cells (not recorded which) from PBMCs. The clonotype was recovered from a human donor with aplastic anemia. The CDR3 sequence: CASSPTGARGEAFF. The DNA of the CDR3 is TGTGCCAGCTCACCCACAGGAGCCCGGGGTGAAGCTTTCTTT.